The next 9 T cell receptor beta chains were all read from a single sample in a study of blood T cell repertoires in COVID-19 (dated by TCRdb to 2018 to 2020). To prepare the library, the immunoSEQ multiplex PCR assay was applied. Entries here come from immuneACCESS through TCRdb and include only in-frame sequences with V and J called. Some clones fail to appear in such tables; in the studies checked, an unresolved V gene covers under half of the shortfall, and the cause of the remainder is unknown. This sample has about 210,000 clones in its table, and over 75% of those were observed once. The top ten clones comprise about 2.5% of the sample. Source material: peripheral blood. These receptors originate from a woman in her 70s with COVID-19, enrolled during active disease.

This clone was recorded only once. The chain has TRBV7-9 and TRBJ1-6, with a tentative D call TRBD1 (5 bases). The CDR3 spans 15 residues. From germline, CDR1 is SEHNR and CDR2 FQNEAQ (reference sequence). Trimming took 5 bases from V and 3 from J, leaving 11 bases between them. The CDR3 DNA is TGTGCCAGCAGCCCCCCAGGGATCTATAATTCACCCCTCCACTTT. It translates to CASSPPGIYNSPLHF.

This clone was counted a single time. The sample contains more than one DNA sequence encoding this CDR3. The rearrangement uses TRBV7-2 and TRBJ1-2, with TRBD1 matching over 8 bases. This CDR3 region has 15 residues. Looked up from germline, CDR1 is SGHTA and CDR2 is FQGNSA. The V gene end was trimmed by 5 bases and the J gene end by 0 bases; junction bases not matched to a gene: 5. CDR3 region: CASSQGQGANYGYTF. The CDR3 DNA is TGTGCCAGCAGCCAAGGACAGGGCGCTAACTATGGCTACACCTTC.

The chain employs TRBV9 and TRBJ1-3, with 8 positions matching TRBD1. Germline V CDR1 and CDR2: SGDLS, YYNGEE. This CDR3 comprises 15 residues. The trim removed 4 bases at V and 0 bases at J, leaving 3 bases unmatched. CDR3 nucleotides: TGTGCCAGCAGCATAGACAGGGGCTCTGGAAACACCATATATTTT. Amino acids: CASSIDRGSGNTIYF.

V gene TRBV9 combines with J gene TRBJ1-1, with D perhaps matching TRBD1 (5 bases). The CDR3 spans 14 residues. Germline values: CDR1 SGDLS, CDR2 YYNGEE. The V and J ends lost 0 bases and 3 bases respectively, with 9 bases between them. The CDR3 sequence is CASSVAPGDTEAFF. The DNA for the CDR3 is TGTGCCAGCAGCGTAGCACCGGGGGACACTGAAGCTTTCTTT.

The chain has TRBV19 and TRBJ1-4; D gene ambiguous. The V gene's germline CDR1 is LNHDA and CDR2 SQIVND (reference sequence). Trimming stripped 8 bases from V and 7 bases from J, with 14 bases between. This CDR3 is built from 13 residues. This chain's CDR3 is CASLPRAGEKLFF. CDR3 coding DNA: TGTGCCAGTTTGCCCAGAGCGGGTGAAAAACTGTTTTTT.

This rearrangement joins TRBV11-2 to TRBJ2-7; 8 bases fit TRBD2. Unmatched junction bases numbered 11, after V lost 1 base and J lost 12 bases. Germline V lookup: CDR1 SGHAT, CDR2 FQNNGV. This CDR3 is built from 14 residues. Here the CDR3 reads CASSLAGGGDARYF. The CDR3 DNA follows: TGTGCCAGCAGCTTAGCGGGAGGGGGGGATGCTCGGTACTTC.

The chain has TRBV19 and TRBJ2-4, with TRBD2 matching 10 bases. The germline V gene encodes CDR1 LNHDA and CDR2 SQIVND (reference sequence). This CDR3 has 15 residues. V lost 5 bases and J lost 3; bases outside the gene matches: 4. CDR3 DNA: TGTGCCAGTAGTGCTAGCGGGGGAGTCAAAAACATTCAGTACTTC. It yields the protein CASSASGGVKNIQYF.

The chain carries TRBV7-2 and TRBJ1-6; no clear D. This CDR3 is 14 amino acids long. Germline lookup yields CDR1 SGHTA and CDR2 FQGNSA. Trimming pared 3 bases from V and 6 bases from J, leaving 9 bases between. CDR3 residues: CASSFRGANSPLHF. CDR3 coding DNA: TGTGCCAGCAGCTTTCGCGGCGCTAATTCACCCCTCCACTTT.

This chain joins TRBV5-4 and TRBJ2-7; TRBD2 matches 7 bases. Germline lookup yields CDR1 SGHNT and CDR2 YYREEE (reference sequence). This CDR3 comprises 16 residues. Trimming took 3 bases from V and 3 from J; bases not matched to a gene: 12. CDR3 residues: CASSSNNRGVDYEQYF. The CDR3 coding sequence is TGTGCCAGCAGCTCAAACAACCGGGGGGTTGACTACGAGCAGTACTTC.